This entry is about one T cell receptor beta chain. The repertoire was sequenced with immunoSEQ multiplex PCR; TCRdb's copy has only in-frame clones and lacks some. Of 270,000 or so clones listed, less than 95% are singletons. This entry belongs to a study of blood T cell repertoires in COVID-19. This CDR3 spans 13 amino acids. Trimming cost V 6 bases and J 3 bases, with 9 bases left between them. Specimen: PBMCs or T cells enriched from blood (not recorded which). This chain uses TRBV12-3 or TRBV12-4 with TRBJ1-5; maybe TRBD1 (5 bases). This clonotype was obtained from a man between 40 and 49 years old who had been exposed to COVID-19. CDR3 sequence (DNA): TGTGCCAGCAGCCGACAGATCAATCAGCCCCAGCATTTT. Translation: CASSRQINQPQHF.